The 25 T cell receptor beta chains listed next were all sequenced from one sample in a study of PD-1 blockade in mismatch repair-deficient tumors. Data came from immunoSEQ multiplex PCR; TCRdb stores just in-frame clones and leaves some out. Here the sample spans about 68,000 clones, around four fifths being singletons. The source material was peripheral blood, sampled 2 weeks after starting pembrolizumab. These receptors all stem from an adult with mismatch repair-deficient cancer.

This chain joins TRBV7-9 and TRBJ1-1, with a tentative D call TRBD1 (5 bases). V was trimmed by 8 bases and J by 1 base, leaving 14 bases between them. Per the germline V gene, CDR1 is SEHNR and CDR2 is FQNEAQ (reference sequence). This CDR3 is 14 amino acids long. CDR3 loop: CASAALQGNTEAFF. CDR3 DNA: TGTGCCAGCGCCGCCCTTCAGGGGAACACTGAAGCTTTCTTT.

V gene TRBV28 combines with J gene TRBJ1-3, with D unresolved. This CDR3 spans 16 amino acids. V was pared by 4 bases and J by 2 bases, with 15 bases between. Germline V CDR1 and CDR2: MDHEN, SYDVKM. CDR3 sequence reads: CASSSPSRATGNTIYF. Here the CDR3 DNA reads TGTGCCAGCAGTTCACCCTCCCGGGCAACTGGAAACACCATATATTTT.

This clone appeared a single time. The genes are TRBV30 and TRBJ2-7; possibly TRBD1 or TRBD2 for D (6 bases each). The CDR3 has 13 residues. Between the trimmed V and J ends, which lost 8 bases and 2 bases, there was a span of 16 bases. Germline-derived CDR1 and CDR2 are GTSNPN and SVGIG (reference sequence). Here the CDR3 reads CAQYLEGAYEQYF. Here the CDR3 DNA reads TGTGCCCAATACTTGGAGGGGGCCTACGAGCAGTACTTC.

This sequence joins TRBV9 and TRBJ2-3; 8 bases fit TRBD1. There are 16 residues in the CDR3. V shed 4 bases and J 0 bases; nucleotides not matched to a gene: 7. Per the germline V gene, CDR1 is SGDLS and CDR2 is YYNGEE. The CDR3 sequence is CASSLTGDSSTDTQYF. CDR3 nucleotides: TGTGCCAGCAGCCTGACAGGGGACAGTAGCACAGATACGCAGTATTTT.

This chain joins TRBV30 and TRBJ2-1; 14 nucleotides align to TRBD2. The V gene end was trimmed by 1 base and the J gene end by 10 bases; junction bases not matched to a gene: 9. The length of the CDR3 is 16 residues. Germline values: CDR1 GTSNPN, CDR2 SVGIG (reference sequence). CDR3 residues: CAWSAPGLAGAGEQFF. In nucleotides, the CDR3 is TGTGCCTGGAGTGCCCCGGGACTAGCGGGGGCGGGGGAGCAGTTCTTC.

This clone showed up just once. This sequence joins TRBV5-1 and TRBJ1-4; no reliable D call. The germline V and J ends were trimmed by 0 bases and 0 bases, with 3 bases remaining between them. Per the germline V gene, CDR1 is SGHRS and CDR2 is YFSETQ. The CDR3 consists of 14 residues. The CDR3, as DNA: TGCGCCAGCAGCTTGGATACAACTAATGAAAAACTGTTTTTT. This encodes CASSLDTTNEKLFF. Full variable domain (outside the CDR3, taken from reference TRBV5-1 and TRBJ1-4): KAGVTQTPRYLIKTRGQQVTLSCSPISGHRSVSWYQQTPGQGLQFLFEYFSETQRNKGNFPGRFSGRQFSNSRSEMNVSTLELGDSALYLCASSLDTTNEKLFFGSGTQLSVL.

A single count supports this clone. V usage is TRBV19 and J usage is TRBJ2-2; 12 bases map to TRBD2. The CDR3 loop spans 16 amino acids. V gave up 8 bases and J gave up 2 bases; unmatched junction bases: 6. Looked up from germline, CDR1 is LNHDA and CDR2 is SQIVND (reference sequence). The chain's CDR3 is CASSPSGRANTGELFF. The CDR3 nucleotides are TGTGCCAGTTCACCTAGCGGGAGGGCCAACACCGGGGAGCTGTTTTTT.

V gene TRBV7-3 combines with J gene TRBJ1-3; the D is unclear. The germline CDR1 and CDR2 sequences are SGHTA and FQGTGA. V dropped 8 bases and J dropped 7 bases, with 9 bases sitting between them. The CDR3 spans 11 residues. For the CDR3, the DNA is TGTGCCAGCCCTCCCGTCAACACCATATATTTT. Protein: CASPPVNTIYF.

This chain connects TRBV28 to TRBJ1-2; D unresolved. The CDR3 is 15 residues long. V lost 2 bases and J 3 bases, leaving 13 bases between the germline ends. Germline CDR1 is MDHEN and CDR2 is SYDVKM. The CDR3 loop is CASSLGSGSYYGYTF. Written as DNA, the CDR3 is TGTGCCAGCAGTTTAGGGTCCGGGTCCTACTATGGCTACACCTTC.

The rearrangement uses TRBV14 and TRBJ2-7; TRBD2 matches at 12 bases. CDR3 length: 16 residues. J was trimmed by 2 bases and V by 7 bases; bases with no gene match: 9. Germline loops: CDR1 SGHDN, CDR2 FVKESK. The CDR3 DNA is TGTGCCAGCAACCTAGCGGGAGGGCCGTACGCCTACGAGCAGTACTTC. Translating it yields CASNLAGGPYAYEQYF. Together with reference TRBV14 and TRBJ2-7, the CDR3 gives the full variable domain: EAGVTQFPSHSVIEKGQTVTLRCDPISGHDNLYWYRRVMGKEIKFLLHFVKESKQDESGMPNNRFLAERTGGTYSTLKVQPAELEDSGVYFCASNLAGGPYAYEQYFGPGTRLTVT.

The chain employs TRBV4-1 and TRBJ1-2; D perhaps matches TRBD1 (6 bases). Germline CDR1 is MGHRA and CDR2 is YSYEKL. Trimming stripped 2 bases from V and 7 bases from J, with 20 bases between. This CDR3 contains 16 residues. The CDR3 region is CASSQSPVEGESGYTF. The CDR3 DNA reads TGCGCCAGCAGCCAATCCCCGGTGGAGGGGGAATCTGGCTACACCTTC.

The chain recombines TRBV9 with TRBJ2-3; perhaps TRBD2 as D (5 bases). The CDR3 covers 13 residues. Germline V gene lookup returns CDR1 SGDLS and CDR2 YYNGEE. Trimming removed 2 bases from V and 3 bases from J, with 7 bases in between. The CDR3 protein is CASSVTSTDTQYF. The DNA for the CDR3 is TGTGCCAGCAGCGTTACTAGTACAGATACGCAGTATTTT.

V gene TRBV27 combines with J gene TRBJ1-5; D remains unclear. Trimming cost V 5 bases and J 3 bases, with 8 bases left between them. Per the germline V gene, CDR1 is MNHEY and CDR2 is SMNVEV (reference sequence). CDR3 length equals 13 residues. The CDR3 loop is CASSPGLNQPQHF. The CDR3 DNA reads as TGTGCCAGCAGTCCGGGCCTCAATCAGCCCCAGCATTTT.

The rearrangement links TRBV9 to TRBJ2-2; D is unclear. The germline V and J ends were trimmed by 6 bases and 3 bases, with 3 bases remaining between them. The CDR3 is 11 residues long. Looked up from germline, CDR1 is SGDLS and CDR2 is YYNGEE. CDR3: CASKDTGELFF. The CDR3 coding sequence is TGTGCCAGCAAGGACACCGGGGAGCTGTTTTTT.

This chain's CDR3 is CSARDRVSETQYF. CDR3 nucleotides: TGCAGCGCCCGGGACAGGGTATCAGAGACCCAGTACTTC. This chain links TRBV29-1 with TRBJ2-5; the match to TRBD1 covers 9 bases. CDR3 length equals 13 residues. The V gene's germline CDR1 is SQVTM and CDR2 ANQGSEA. V lost 7 bases, J lost 4 bases, and 7 bases stayed unmatched.

In nucleotides, the CDR3 is TGTGCCAGTAGTAAAGGGGACCTCTCCTGGGAGACCCAGTACTTC. Protein: CASSKGDLSWETQYF. V is TRBV19 and J is TRBJ2-5, with D possibly being TRBD1 or TRBD2 (5 bases each). This CDR3 is 15 amino acids long. CDR1 and CDR2 (germline): LNHDA, SQIVND (reference sequence). The ends were cut back, 4 bases at V and 5 bases at J, with 17 bases in the middle. Using reference TRBV19 and TRBJ2-5 for the parts outside the CDR3, the full variable domain is DGGITQSPKYLFRKEGQNVTLSCEQNLNHDAMYWYRQDPGQGLRLIYYSQIVNDFQKGDIAEGYSVSREKKESFPLTVTSAQKNPTAFYLCASSKGDLSWETQYFGPGTRLLVL.

The gene calls are TRBV6-1 and TRBJ1-5; 7 bases line up with TRBD1. The CDR3 has 15 amino acids. V shed 4 bases and J 3 bases; nucleotides not matched to a gene: 6. The germline V gene encodes CDR1 MNHNS and CDR2 SASEGT. CDR3 region: CASSGTGQINQPQHF. CDR3 coding DNA: TGTGCCAGCAGTGGAACGGGACAGATCAATCAGCCCCAGCATTTT.

V usage is TRBV7-9 and J usage is TRBJ2-7; 12 bases line up with TRBD2. J lost 4 bases, V lost 4 bases, and 8 bases had no gene match. CDR1 is SEHNR, CDR2 FQNEAQ, per germline (reference sequence). This CDR3 spans 16 amino acids. The CDR3 region has the DNA TGTGCCAGCAGCTCTCTAGCGGGGGGGAGAGGATACGAGCAGTACTTC. Amino acids: CASSSLAGGRGYEQYF.

The V call is TRBV11-1, the J call TRBJ2-7; D possibly corresponds to TRBD2 (5 bases). The CDR3 sequence is 15 residues long. Trimming shortened V by 5 bases and J by 0 bases, and 14 bases separated the two germline ends. In germline, CDR1 is SGHAT, CDR2 FQDESV (reference sequence). Here the CDR3 DNA reads TGTGCCAGCAGCCCAGGCGGGTCCTTCTCCTACGAGCAGTACTTC. Protein sequence: CASSPGGSFSYEQYF. The full variable domain, with the rest looked up from reference TRBV11-1 and TRBJ2-7, is EAEVAQSPRYKITEKSQAVAFWCDPISGHATLYWYRQILGQGPELLVQFQDESVVDDSQLPKDRFSAERLKGVDSTLKIQPAELGDSAMYLCASSPGGSFSYEQYFGPGTRLTVT.

The rearrangement links TRBV2 to TRBJ2-1; 7 bases are a match to TRBD1. V was clipped by 4 bases and J by 5 bases; unmatched bases: 5. Germline CDR1 is SNHLY and CDR2 is FYNNEI. The CDR3 contains 14 residues. The CDR3 loop reads CASSARDSDNEQFF. The DNA of the CDR3 is TGTGCCAGCAGTGCTCGGGACAGCGACAATGAGCAGTTCTTC.

The CDR3 nucleotides read TGCAGCGGCTCGGGGGGGGGCGCCTACAATGAGCAGTTCTTC. Its translation: CSGSGGGAYNEQFF. The V gene is TRBV29-1, the J gene TRBJ2-1; 8 bases are a match to TRBD2. CDR3 size: 14 residues. CDR1 and CDR2 from the germline V gene are SQVTM and ANQGSEA. Trimming cost V 7 bases and J 2 bases; bases outside gene matches: 7.

The chain links TRBV21-1 to TRBJ2-2. TRBV21-1 is a pseudogene segment. This CDR3 is built from 15 residues. CDR3 bases: TGTGCCAGCAGCAAAGGTTGCGAGGGGACCGGGGAGCTGTTTTTT. Amino acid sequence: CASSKGCEGTGELFF.

The chain combines TRBV7-2 with TRBJ2-2; a weak D match, TRBD1 (5 bases). V was clipped by 2 bases and J by 4 bases, with 14 bases between them. Germline CDR1 and CDR2: SGHTA and FQGNSA. This CDR3 is built from 16 residues. CDR3 coding DNA: TGTGCCAGCAGCTTAAATGCAGGGATCCCCACCGGGGAGCTGTTTTTT. This translates into CASSLNAGIPTGELFF.

In this sample, this clone turned up a few times. V gene TRBV5-1 combines with J gene TRBJ2-1; 12 bases are shared with TRBD2. The CDR3 loop spans 15 amino acids. The J segment lost 9 bases and the V segment lost 0 bases, leaving 4 bases of the junction unmatched. Germline V gene lookup returns CDR1 SGHRS and CDR2 YFSETQ. CDR3 coding DNA: TGCGCCAGCAGCTTGGAGCCGGGACTAGCGGGTGAGCAGTTCTTC. It specifies CASSLEPGLAGEQFF. Looking up the rest from reference TRBV5-1 and TRBJ2-1 gives the full variable domain: KAGVTQTPRYLIKTRGQQVTLSCSPISGHRSVSWYQQTPGQGLQFLFEYFSETQRNKGNFPGRFSGRQFSNSRSEMNVSTLELGDSALYLCASSLEPGLAGEQFFGPGTRLTVL.

The CDR3 protein is CASSLAKVITDTQYF. The CDR3 DNA reads as TGCGCCAGCAGCTTGGCCAAAGTAATCACAGATACGCAGTATTTT. The chain is built from TRBV5-1 and TRBJ2-3; D is ambiguous. V was shortened by 0 bases and J by 2 bases, with 10 bases between the two germline ends. CDR3 length: 15 amino acids. Per germline, CDR1 SGHRS and CDR2 YFSETQ. Drawing the rest from reference TRBV5-1 and TRBJ2-3, the complete variable domain is KAGVTQTPRYLIKTRGQQVTLSCSPISGHRSVSWYQQTPGQGLQFLFEYFSETQRNKGNFPGRFSGRQFSNSRSEMNVSTLELGDSALYLCASSLAKVITDTQYFGPGTRLTVL.